The present T cell receptor (beta chain) was sequenced within a study of Ad26.COV2.S vaccination and SARS-CoV-2 variants. Clones were read by immunoSEQ multiplex PCR, and TCRdb kept only the in-frame ones, dropping some. The sample includes some 390,000 clones, around 85% seen only once; the top ten take under 4%. This CDR3 is built from 15 residues. Germline V gene data show CDR1 as LGHDT and CDR2 as YNNKEL (reference sequence). V was cut by 0 bases and J by 2 bases, with 10 bases left in between. Noted treatment: 15 to 20 received Ad26.COV2.S at low or high dose, single or two shots; about five received placebo; per-sample allocation not given. Sampling was done on day 63 after the first vaccine or placebo injection. A Boston donor was an adult aged 18-55 years.

Sequencing was performed on peripheral blood, taken in a trial of Ad26.COV2.S vaccine versus placebo. This sequence was found in a person aged 18-65 years who received the Ad26.COV2.S COVID-19 vaccine or a placebo. This chain joins TRBV3-1 (or the pseudogene TRBV3-2) and TRBJ2-5; D call uncertain. This chain's CDR3 is CASSQDMATQETQYF. CDR3 in DNA: TGTGCCAGCAGCCAAGATATGGCGACTCAAGAGACCCAGTACTTC.